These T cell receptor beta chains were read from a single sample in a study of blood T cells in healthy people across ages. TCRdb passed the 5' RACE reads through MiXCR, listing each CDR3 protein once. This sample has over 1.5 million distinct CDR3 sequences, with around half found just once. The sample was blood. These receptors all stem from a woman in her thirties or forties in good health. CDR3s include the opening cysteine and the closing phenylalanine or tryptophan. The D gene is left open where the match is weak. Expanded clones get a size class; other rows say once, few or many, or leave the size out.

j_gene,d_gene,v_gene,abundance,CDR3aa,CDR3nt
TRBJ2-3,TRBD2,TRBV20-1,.,CSARGPGGGLTDTQYF,TGCAGTGCTAGAGGGCCTGGCGGGGGGCTAACAGATACGCAGTATTTT
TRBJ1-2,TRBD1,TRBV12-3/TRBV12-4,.,CASSLTLGQGGYTF,TGTGCCAGCAGTTTAACGCTAGGACAGGGAGGCTACACCTTC
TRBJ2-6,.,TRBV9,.,CASSPQSGGLGANVLTF,TGTGCCAGCAGCCCCCAGTCAGGAGGGCTCGGGGCCAACGTCCTGACTTTC
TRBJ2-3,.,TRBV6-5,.,CASSPAAGAFTDTQYF,TGTGCCAGCAGCCCAGCGGCAGGGGCTTTCACAGATACGCAGTATTTT
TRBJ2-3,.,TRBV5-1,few,CASSLPRQGGTDTQYF,TGCGCCAGCAGCCTACCCCGTCAGGGAGGCACAGATACGCAGTATTTT
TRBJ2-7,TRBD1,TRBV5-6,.,CASSLGSGTGTYEQYF,TGTGCCAGCAGCTTGGGGTCCGGGACAGGGACCTACGAGCAGTACTTC
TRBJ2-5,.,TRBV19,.,CASSFRVWETQYF,TGTGCCAGTAGTTTCCGGGTATGGGAGACCCAGTACTTC
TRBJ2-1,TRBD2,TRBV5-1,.,CASSLQGLAGTGQFF,TGCGCCAGCAGCTTGCAGGGACTAGCGGGGACGGGGCAGTTCTTC
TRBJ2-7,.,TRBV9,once,CASGGVSEQYF,TGTGCCAGCGGTGGGGTGTCTGAGCAGTACTTC
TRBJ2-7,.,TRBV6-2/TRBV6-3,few,CASKFPGAQPYEQYF,TGTGCCAGTAAGTTCCCGGGGGCCCAACCCTACGAGCAGTACTTC
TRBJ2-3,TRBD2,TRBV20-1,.,CSARGQRGLAGPSRYTDTQYF,TGCAGTGCCCGGGGACAGCGGGGACTAGCGGGGCCTTCTCGATACACAGATACGCAGTATTTT
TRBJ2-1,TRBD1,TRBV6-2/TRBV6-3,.,CASRIDRARNEQFF,TGTGCCAGCAGGATAGACAGGGCTCGGAATGAGCAGTTCTTC
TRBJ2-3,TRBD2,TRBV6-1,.,CASSGQPGLASDTQYF,TGTGCCAGCAGTGGTCAGCCGGGACTAGCATCAGATACGCAGTATTTT
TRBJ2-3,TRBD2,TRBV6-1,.,CASSEAGLAGSYTDTQYF,TGTGCCAGCAGTGAAGCCGGACTAGCGGGGTCCTACACAGATACGCAGTATTTT
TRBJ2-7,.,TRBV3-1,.,CASSQVGPAYEQYF,TGTGCCAGCAGCCAAGTGGGGCCTGCCTACGAGCAGTACTTC
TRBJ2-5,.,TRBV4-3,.,CASSQQQGRVETQYF,TGCGCCAGCAGCCAACAACAGGGCCGGGTGGAGACCCAGTACTTC
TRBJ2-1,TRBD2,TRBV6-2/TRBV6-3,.,CASSYGLAGVSYNEQFF,TGTGCCAGCAGTTACGGTCTGGCGGGGGTCTCCTACAATGAGCAGTTCTTC
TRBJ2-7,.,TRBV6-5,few,CASTKSWGYPYEQYF,TGTGCCAGCACCAAAAGTTGGGGTTACCCCTACGAGCAGTACTTC
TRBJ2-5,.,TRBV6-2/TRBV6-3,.,CASSYLLFWETQYF,TGTGCCAGCAGTTACCTCTTGTTTTGGGAGACCCAGTACTTC
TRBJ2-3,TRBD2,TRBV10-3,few,CAISEIGASGGTSTDTQYF,TGTGCCATCAGTGAAATAGGGGCGAGCGGGGGGACTAGCACAGATACGCAGTATTTT
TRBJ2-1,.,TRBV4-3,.,CASNQDFFGLFEQFF,TGCGCCAGCAACCAAGATTTCTTTGGGCTATTTGAGCAGTTCTTC
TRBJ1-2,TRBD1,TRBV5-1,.,CASSRPNRGRNYGYTF,TGCGCCAGCAGCCGCCCTAACAGGGGACGTAACTATGGCTACACCTTC
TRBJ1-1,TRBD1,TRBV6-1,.,CASSDSDRGLSNTEAFF,TGTGCCAGCAGTGATAGTGACAGGGGGTTATCGAACACTGAAGCTTTCTTT
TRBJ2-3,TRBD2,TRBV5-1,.,CASSPRLAGASTDTQYF,TGCGCCAGCAGCCCAAGACTAGCGGGGGCTAGCACAGATACGCAGTATTTT
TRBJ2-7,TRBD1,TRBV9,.,CASSLAGGSNYGQYF,TGTGCCAGCAGCTTAGCAGGGGGCTCCAACTACGGGCAGTACTTC
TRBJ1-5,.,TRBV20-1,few,CSARDIGQGGQPQHF,TGCAGTGCTAGAGATATTGGGCAGGGAGGTCAGCCCCAGCATTTT
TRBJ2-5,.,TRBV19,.,CASSSSRVLGETQYF,TGTGCCAGTAGTTCCTCGCGGGTCCTCGGGGAGACCCAGTACTTC
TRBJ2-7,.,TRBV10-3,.,CAISDPDTNYEQYF,TGTGCCATCAGTGACCCGGACACTAACTACGAGCAGTACTTC
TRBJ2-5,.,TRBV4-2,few,CASSQGTSHDRETQYF,TGTGCCAGCAGCCAAGGTACCTCTCACGATAGGGAGACCCAGTACTTC
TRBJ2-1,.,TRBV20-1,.,CSARVASPYNEQFF,TGCAGTGCTAGAGTGGCTAGTCCTTACAATGAGCAGTTCTTC
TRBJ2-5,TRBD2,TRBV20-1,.,CSARPGWRGAQETQYF,TGCAGTGCTAGACCCGGCTGGCGGGGGGCCCAAGAGACCCAGTACTTC
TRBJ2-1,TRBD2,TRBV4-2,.,CASTRTSGGAVGNEQFF,TGTGCCAGCACCAGGACTAGCGGGGGGGCCGTGGGAAATGAGCAGTTCTTC